A selection of T cell receptor beta chains follows, all from one sample in a study of CD8 T cells in Susac syndrome. TCRdb analysed the immunoSEQ multiplex PCR reads with MiXCR anew, one entry per CDR3 protein. The table includes approximately 140,000 distinct CDR3 sequences, roughly 80% detected once. Source material: CD8+ T cells from PBMCs. The source of these receptors is a human donor with multiple sclerosis. Each CDR3 is given with its conserved first and last residue. D genes are given only for firm matches.

TGTGCCAGCAGCCAGGAGAAGACGCTATGGGGCGCCGGTGGCTACACCTTC,CASSQEKTLWGAGGYTF,.,TRBJ1-2,TRBV3-1
TGTGCCAGCAGCTCAAGACAGAGAAGGGGCACTGAAGCTTTCTTT,CASSSRQRRGTEAFF,.,TRBJ1-1,TRBV7-9
TGTGCCAGCAGTGAAGTCCGGGGTGGTCGAGGTGCTTTCTTT,CASSEVRGGRGAFF,.,TRBJ1-1,TRBV28
TGTGCCAGCAGCTTACCCCCCGGGACAGGGGTAAGGGAGCAGTTCTTC,CASSLPPGTGVREQFF,TRBD1,TRBJ2-1,TRBV7-9
TGTGCTAGCAGCTTAGGGGGTAGGGCCCCTCAGCCCCAGCATTTT,CASSLGGRAPQPQHF,.,TRBJ1-5,TRBV7-7
TGTGCCAGCAGCTCCCGGACGTTAACTAGCACAGATACGCAGTATTTT,CASSSRTLTSTDTQYF,.,TRBJ2-3,TRBV11-2
TGTGCCAGCCGTCCGGCGGGGGCAGGTGGTGAAAAACTGTTTTTT,CASRPAGAGGEKLFF,.,TRBJ1-4,TRBV5-6
TGTGCCAGCAGCTTAGACAGTGACGATGATGAGCAGTTCTTC,CASSLDSDDDEQFF,.,TRBJ2-1,TRBV5-5
TGTGCCAGTAGTCCCCCCCCGGCAGGGGGTGACACTGAAGCTTTCTTT,CASSPPPAGGDTEAFF,TRBD1,TRBJ1-1,TRBV19
TGTGCCAGTAGTATGCGGGTCTTAACGGTGGGGCAGTTCTTC,CASSMRVLTVGQFF,.,TRBJ2-1,TRBV19
TGTGCCAGTAGTATGTCCCGGGACAGGGGGCTTGGCACTGAAGCTTTCTTT,CASSMSRDRGLGTEAFF,TRBD1,TRBJ1-1,TRBV19
TGTGCCAGTAGTATAACCGGGCACACTGAAGCTTTCTTT,CASSITGHTEAFF,.,TRBJ1-1,TRBV19
TGTGCCATCGGGCAGGGTTCTTTATACGAGCAGTACTTC,CAIGQGSLYEQYF,.,TRBJ2-7,TRBV10-3
TGTGCCAGCAGTTACGTAGTGGCCGAAACCGGGGAGCTGTTTTTT,CASSYVVAETGELFF,.,TRBJ2-2,TRBV6-2/TRBV6-3
TGTGCCAGCAGCTTGTCCCTGGACGGATACACCGGGGAGCTGTTTTTT,CASSLSLDGYTGELFF,.,TRBJ2-2,TRBV5-6
TGTGCCACCAGCAAAGAGGGGGCGACTGAAGCTTTCTTT,CATSKEGATEAFF,TRBD1,TRBJ1-1,TRBV15
TGTGCCAGCAGTCCACTTGGGACGGTTGCAACTAATGAAAAACTGTTTTTT,CASSPLGTVATNEKLFF,.,TRBJ1-4,TRBV6-2/TRBV6-3